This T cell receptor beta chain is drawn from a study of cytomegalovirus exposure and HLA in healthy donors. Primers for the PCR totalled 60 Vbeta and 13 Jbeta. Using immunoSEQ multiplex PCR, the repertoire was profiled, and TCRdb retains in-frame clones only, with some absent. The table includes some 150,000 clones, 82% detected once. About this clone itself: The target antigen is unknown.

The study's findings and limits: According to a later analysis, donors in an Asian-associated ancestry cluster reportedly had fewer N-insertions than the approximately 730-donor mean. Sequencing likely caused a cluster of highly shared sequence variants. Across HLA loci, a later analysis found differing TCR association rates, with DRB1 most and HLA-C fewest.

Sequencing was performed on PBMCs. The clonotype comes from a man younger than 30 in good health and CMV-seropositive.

The CDR3 reads CASSIVGAAYEQYF. The CDR3 DNA follows: TGTGCCAGTAGTATCGTGGGAGCCGCCTACGAGCAGTACTTC. The chain employs TRBV19 and TRBJ2-7; TRBD2 is a possible D gene (5 bases). The CDR3 has 14 amino acids. V was shortened by 3 bases and J by 2 bases, with 11 bases between the two germline ends. Looked up from germline, CDR1 is LNHDA and CDR2 is SQIVND (reference sequence).